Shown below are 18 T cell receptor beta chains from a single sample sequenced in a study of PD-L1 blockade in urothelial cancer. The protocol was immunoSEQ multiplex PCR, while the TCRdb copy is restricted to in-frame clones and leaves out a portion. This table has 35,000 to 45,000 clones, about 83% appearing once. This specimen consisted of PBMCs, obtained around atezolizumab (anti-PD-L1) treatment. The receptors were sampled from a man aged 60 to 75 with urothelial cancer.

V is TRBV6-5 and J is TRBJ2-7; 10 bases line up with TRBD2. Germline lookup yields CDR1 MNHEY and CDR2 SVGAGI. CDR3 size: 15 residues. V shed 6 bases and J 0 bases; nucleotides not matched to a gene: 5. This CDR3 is CASSTRLAGSYEQYF. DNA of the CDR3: TGTGCCAGCAGCACCCGACTAGCGGGCTCCTACGAGCAGTACTTC.

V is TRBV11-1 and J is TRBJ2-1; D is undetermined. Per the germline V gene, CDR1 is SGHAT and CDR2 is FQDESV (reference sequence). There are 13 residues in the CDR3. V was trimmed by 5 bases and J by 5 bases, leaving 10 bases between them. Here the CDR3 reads CASSLVADNEQFF. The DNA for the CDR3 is TGTGCCAGCAGCCTAGTGGCGGACAATGAGCAGTTCTTC.

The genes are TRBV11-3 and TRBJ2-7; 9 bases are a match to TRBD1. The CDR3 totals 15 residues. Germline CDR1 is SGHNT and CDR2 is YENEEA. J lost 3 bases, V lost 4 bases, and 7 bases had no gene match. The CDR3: CASSSSPGQGYEQYF. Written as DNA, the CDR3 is TGTGCCAGCAGCTCCTCCCCGGGACAGGGCTACGAGCAGTACTTC. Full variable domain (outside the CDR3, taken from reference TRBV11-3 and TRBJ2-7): EAGVVQSPRYKIIEKKQPVAFWCNPISGHNTLYWYLQNLGQGPELLIRYENEEAVDDSQLPKDRFSAERLKGVDSTLKIQPAELGDSAVYLCASSSSPGQGYEQYFGPGTRLTVT.

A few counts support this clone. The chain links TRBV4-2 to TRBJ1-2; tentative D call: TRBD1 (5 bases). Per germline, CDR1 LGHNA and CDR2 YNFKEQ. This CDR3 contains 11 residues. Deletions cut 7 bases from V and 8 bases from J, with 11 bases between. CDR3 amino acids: CASNGGSGYTF. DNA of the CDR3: TGTGCCAGCAACGGGGGTAGCGGCTACACCTTC.

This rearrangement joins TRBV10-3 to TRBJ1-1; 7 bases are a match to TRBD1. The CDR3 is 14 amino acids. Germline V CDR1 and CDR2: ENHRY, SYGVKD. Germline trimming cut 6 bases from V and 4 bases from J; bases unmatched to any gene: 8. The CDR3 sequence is CAIREQGTGTEAFF. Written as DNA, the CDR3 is TGTGCCATCAGGGAACAGGGGACGGGCACTGAAGCTTTCTTT.

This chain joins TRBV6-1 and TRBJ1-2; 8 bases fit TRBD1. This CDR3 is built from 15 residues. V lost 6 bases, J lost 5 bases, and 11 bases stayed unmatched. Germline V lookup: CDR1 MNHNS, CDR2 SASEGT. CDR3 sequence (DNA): TGTGCCAGCAGCGGCATCTCGACAGGGGATTATGGCTACACCTTC. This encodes CASSGISTGDYGYTF.

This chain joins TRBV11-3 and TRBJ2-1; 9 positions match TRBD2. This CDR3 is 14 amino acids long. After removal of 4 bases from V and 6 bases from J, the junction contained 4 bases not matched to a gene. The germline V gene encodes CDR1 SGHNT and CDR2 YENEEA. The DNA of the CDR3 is TGTGCCAGCAGCTCGCAGACTAGCGGCAATGAGCAGTTCTTC. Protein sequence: CASSSQTSGNEQFF.

The CDR3 protein is CASSQDRGETQYF. The DNA of the CDR3 is TGTGCCAGCAGCCAAGATCGCGGGGAGACCCAGTACTTC. This rearrangement joins TRBV4-2 to TRBJ2-5, with D possibly TRBD2 on 5 matching bases. This CDR3 is 13 amino acids long. V lost 0 bases to trimming and J lost 5 bases, with 7 bases between them. Germline values: CDR1 LGHNA, CDR2 YNFKEQ.

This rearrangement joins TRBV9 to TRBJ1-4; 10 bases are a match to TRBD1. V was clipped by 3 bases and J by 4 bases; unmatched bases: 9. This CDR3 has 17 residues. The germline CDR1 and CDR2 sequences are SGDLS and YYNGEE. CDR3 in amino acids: CASSGRGQGPVNEKLFF. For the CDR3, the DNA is TGTGCCAGCAGCGGGAGGGGACAGGGGCCCGTTAATGAAAAACTGTTTTTT.

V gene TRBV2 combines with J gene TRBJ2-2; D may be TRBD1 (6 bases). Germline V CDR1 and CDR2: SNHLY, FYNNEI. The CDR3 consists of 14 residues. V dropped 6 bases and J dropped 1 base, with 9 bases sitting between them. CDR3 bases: TGTGCCAGCAGGAAGGGACAGAACACCGGGGAGCTGTTTTTT. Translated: CASRKGQNTGELFF. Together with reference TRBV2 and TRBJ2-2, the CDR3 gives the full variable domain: EPEVTQTPSHQVTQMGQEVILRCVPISNHLYFYWYRQILGQKVEFLVSFYNNEISEKSEIFDDQFSVERPDGSNFTLKIRSTKLEDSAMYFCASRKGQNTGELFFGEGSRLTVL.

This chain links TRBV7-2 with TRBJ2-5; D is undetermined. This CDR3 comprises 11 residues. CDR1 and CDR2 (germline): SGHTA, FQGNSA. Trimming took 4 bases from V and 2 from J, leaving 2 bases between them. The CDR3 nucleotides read TGTGCCAGCAGCTCGCAAGAGACCCAGTACTTC. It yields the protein CASSSQETQYF.

CDR3: CASSISVTGTSLADTQYF. As DNA, the CDR3 is TGTGCCAGTAGTATAAGTGTGACCGGGACTAGCCTCGCAGATACGCAGTATTTT. V gene TRBV19 combines with J gene TRBJ2-3, with 9 bases fitting TRBD2. The CDR3 is made up of 18 amino acids. The junction had 13 bases not matched to a gene; V was cut back by 2 bases and J by 4 bases. Germline CDR1 LNHDA, CDR2 SQIVND (reference sequence).

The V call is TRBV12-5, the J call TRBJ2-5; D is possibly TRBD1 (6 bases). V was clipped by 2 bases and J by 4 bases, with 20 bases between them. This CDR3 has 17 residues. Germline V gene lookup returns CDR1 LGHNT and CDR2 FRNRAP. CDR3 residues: CASGLTTGCSSSETQYF. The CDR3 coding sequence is TGTGCTAGTGGTTTGACTACAGGGTGCTCGTCTTCAGAGACCCAGTACTTC.

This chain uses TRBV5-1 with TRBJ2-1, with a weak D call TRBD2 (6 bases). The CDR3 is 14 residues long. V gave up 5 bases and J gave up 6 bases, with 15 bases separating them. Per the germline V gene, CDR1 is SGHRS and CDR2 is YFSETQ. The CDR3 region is CASSRDLTGNEQFF. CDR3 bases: TGCGCCAGCAGTCGGGACTTAACGGGCAATGAGCAGTTCTTC.

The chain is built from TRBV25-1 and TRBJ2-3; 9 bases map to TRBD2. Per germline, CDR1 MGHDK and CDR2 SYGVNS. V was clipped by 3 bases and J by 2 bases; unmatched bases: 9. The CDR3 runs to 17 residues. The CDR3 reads CASSDSTLAGVTDTQYF. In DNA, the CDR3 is TGTGCCAGCAGTGACTCCACCTTAGCGGGGGTCACAGATACGCAGTATTTT.

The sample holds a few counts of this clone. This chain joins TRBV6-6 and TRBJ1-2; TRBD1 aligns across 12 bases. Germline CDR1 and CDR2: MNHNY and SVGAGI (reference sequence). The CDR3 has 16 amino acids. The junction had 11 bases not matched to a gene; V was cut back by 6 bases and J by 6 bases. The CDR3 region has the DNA TGTGCCAGCAGCCCTCGCCCCGGGACAGGGGGCGATGGCTACACCTTC. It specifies CASSPRPGTGGDGYTF.

The CDR3 protein is CAWTSLAGADEQYF. The DNA for the CDR3 is TGTGCCTGGACCAGTCTAGCGGGAGCGGACGAGCAGTACTTC. The chain joins TRBV30 to TRBJ2-7, with 10 positions matching TRBD2. The CDR3 runs to 14 residues. CDR1 and CDR2 (germline): GTSNPN, SVGIG (reference sequence). V was clipped by 4 bases and J by 5 bases; unmatched bases: 8.

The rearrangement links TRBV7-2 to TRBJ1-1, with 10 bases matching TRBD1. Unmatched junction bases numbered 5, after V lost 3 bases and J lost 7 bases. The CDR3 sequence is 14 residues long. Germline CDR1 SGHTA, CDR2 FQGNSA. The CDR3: CASSFRGQGVEAFF. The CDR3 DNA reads TGTGCCAGCAGCTTCCGTGGACAGGGGGTTGAAGCTTTCTTT.